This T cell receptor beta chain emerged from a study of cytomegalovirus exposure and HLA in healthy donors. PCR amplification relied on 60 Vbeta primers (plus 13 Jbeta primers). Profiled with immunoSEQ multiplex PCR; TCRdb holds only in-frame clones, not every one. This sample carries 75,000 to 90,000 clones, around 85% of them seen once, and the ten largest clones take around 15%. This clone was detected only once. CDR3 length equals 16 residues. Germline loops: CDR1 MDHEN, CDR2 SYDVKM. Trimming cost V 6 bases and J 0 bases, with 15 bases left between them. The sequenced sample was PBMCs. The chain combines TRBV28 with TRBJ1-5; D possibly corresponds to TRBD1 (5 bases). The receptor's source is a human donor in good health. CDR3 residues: CASSRYRGGSNQPQHF. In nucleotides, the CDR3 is TGTGCCAGCAGCCGATACCGGGGGGGTAGCAATCAGCCCCAGCATTTT.